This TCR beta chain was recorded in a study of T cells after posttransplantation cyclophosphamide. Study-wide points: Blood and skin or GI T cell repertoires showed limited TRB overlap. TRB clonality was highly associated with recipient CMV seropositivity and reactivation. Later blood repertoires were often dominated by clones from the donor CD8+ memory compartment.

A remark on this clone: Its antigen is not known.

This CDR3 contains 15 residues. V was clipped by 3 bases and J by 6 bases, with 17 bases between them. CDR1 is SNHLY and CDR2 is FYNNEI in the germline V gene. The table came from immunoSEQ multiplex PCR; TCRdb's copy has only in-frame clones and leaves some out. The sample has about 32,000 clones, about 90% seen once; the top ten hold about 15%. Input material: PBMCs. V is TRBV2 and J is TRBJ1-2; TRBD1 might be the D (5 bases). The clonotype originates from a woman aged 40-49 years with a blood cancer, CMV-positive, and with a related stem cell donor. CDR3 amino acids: CASSDGGLGGDGYTF. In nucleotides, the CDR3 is TGTGCCAGCAGTGATGGGGGGTTAGGCGGTGATGGCTACACCTTC.